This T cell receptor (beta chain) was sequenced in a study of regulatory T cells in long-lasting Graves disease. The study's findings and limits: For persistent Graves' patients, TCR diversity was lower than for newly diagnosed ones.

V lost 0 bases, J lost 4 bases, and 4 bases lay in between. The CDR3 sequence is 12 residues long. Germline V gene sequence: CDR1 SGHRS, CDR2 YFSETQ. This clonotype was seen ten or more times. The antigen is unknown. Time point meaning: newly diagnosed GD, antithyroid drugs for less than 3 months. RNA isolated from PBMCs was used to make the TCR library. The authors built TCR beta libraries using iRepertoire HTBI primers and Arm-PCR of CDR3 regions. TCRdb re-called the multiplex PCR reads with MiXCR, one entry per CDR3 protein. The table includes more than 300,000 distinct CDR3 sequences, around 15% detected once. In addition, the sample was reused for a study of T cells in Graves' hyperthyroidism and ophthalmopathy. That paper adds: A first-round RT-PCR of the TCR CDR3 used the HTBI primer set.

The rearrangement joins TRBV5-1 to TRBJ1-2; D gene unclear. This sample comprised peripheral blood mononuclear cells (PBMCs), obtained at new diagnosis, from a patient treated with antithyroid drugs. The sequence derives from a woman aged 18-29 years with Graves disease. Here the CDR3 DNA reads TGCGCCAGCAGCTTGGAGGCCTATGGCTACACCTTC. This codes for CASSLEAYGYTF.